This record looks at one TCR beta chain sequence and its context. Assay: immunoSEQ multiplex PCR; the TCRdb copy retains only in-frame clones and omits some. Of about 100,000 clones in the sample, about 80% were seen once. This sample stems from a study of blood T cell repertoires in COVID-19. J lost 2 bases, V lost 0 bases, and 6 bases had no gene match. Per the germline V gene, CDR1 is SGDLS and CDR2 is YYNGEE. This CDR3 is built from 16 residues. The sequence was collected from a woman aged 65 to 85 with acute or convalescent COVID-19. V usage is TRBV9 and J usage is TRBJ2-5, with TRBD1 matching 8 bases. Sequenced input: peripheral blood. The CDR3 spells CASSVGTGNEQETQYF. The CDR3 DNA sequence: TGTGCCAGCAGCGTAGGGACAGGGAACGAGCAAGAGACCCAGTACTTC.